This T cell receptor (beta chain) was recorded in a study of CD8 T cells in ankylosing spondylitis. Study-wide points: Disease-linked clones, CD8+, were relatively rare in peripheral blood. Matched ankylosing spondylitis synovial fluid reportedly showed significant enrichment of disease-linked clones. In ankylosing spondylitis blood, a motif of roughly 8 highly homologous TCR beta variants appeared characteristic.

It was by quantitative 5'-RACE with molecular barcodes that TCR beta libraries were made. TCRdb re-called the 5' RACE reads with MiXCR, one entry per CDR3 protein. The sample includes 250,000 to 400,000 distinct CDR3 sequences, approximately 10% of them seen just once. There are many counts of this clonotype. Antigen specificity is unknown. The TCR sequence derives from a female donor with ankylosing spondylitis or in good health (not recorded which). Sequencing was carried out using blood, either unsorted or a sorted T cell fraction (not recorded which).

CDR3 DNA sequence: TGTGCCAGCAGCTTAGACGCGGGACGGTATGGCTACACCTTC. This encodes CASSLDAGRYGYTF. The chain has TRBV11-2 and TRBJ1-2; D perhaps matches TRBD1 (5 bases). V lost 0 bases and J 5 bases, leaving 10 bases between the germline ends. Germline-derived CDR1 and CDR2 are SGHAT and FQNNGV. This CDR3 contains 14 residues. The variable domain in full, completed from reference TRBV11-2 and TRBJ1-2, reads EAGVAQSPRYKIIEKRQSVAFWCNPISGHATLYWYQQILGQGPKLLIQFQNNGVVDDSQLPKDRFSAERLKGVDSTLKIQPAKLEDSAVYLCASSLDAGRYGYTFGSGTRLTVV.